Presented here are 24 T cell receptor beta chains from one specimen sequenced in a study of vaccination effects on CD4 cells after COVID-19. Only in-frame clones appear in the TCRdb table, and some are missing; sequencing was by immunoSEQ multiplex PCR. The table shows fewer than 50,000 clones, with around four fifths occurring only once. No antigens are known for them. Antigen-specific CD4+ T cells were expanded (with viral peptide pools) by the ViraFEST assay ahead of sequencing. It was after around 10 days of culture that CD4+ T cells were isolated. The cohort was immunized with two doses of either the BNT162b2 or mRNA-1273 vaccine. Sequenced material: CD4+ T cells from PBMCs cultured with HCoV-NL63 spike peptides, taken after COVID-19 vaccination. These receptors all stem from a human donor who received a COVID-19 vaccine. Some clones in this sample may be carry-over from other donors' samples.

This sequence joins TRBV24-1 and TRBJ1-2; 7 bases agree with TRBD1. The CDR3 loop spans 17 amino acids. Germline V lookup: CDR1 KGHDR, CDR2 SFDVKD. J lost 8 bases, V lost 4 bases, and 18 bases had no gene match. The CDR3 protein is CATSDPATGDRSWGYTF. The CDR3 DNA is TGTGCCACCAGTGACCCGGCAACAGGGGATCGGAGTTGGGGCTACACCTTC.

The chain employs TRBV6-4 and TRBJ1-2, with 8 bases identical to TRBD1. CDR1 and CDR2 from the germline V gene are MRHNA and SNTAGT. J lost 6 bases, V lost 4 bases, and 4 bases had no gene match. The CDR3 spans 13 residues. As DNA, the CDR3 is TGTGCCAGCAGTGGCGCCAGGGGGCATGGCTACACCTTC. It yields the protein CASSGARGHGYTF.

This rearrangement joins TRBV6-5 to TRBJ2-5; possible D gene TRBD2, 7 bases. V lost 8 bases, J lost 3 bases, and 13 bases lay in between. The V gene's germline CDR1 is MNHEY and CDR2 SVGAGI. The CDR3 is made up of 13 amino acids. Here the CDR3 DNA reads TGTGCCAGCGTTACGGGGGGCAAAGAGACCCAGTACTTC. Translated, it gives CASVTGGKETQYF.

The CDR3 protein is CSVGGIGETQYF. CDR3 sequence (DNA): TGCAGCGTTGGGGGTATAGGAGAGACCCAGTACTTC. This chain connects TRBV29-1 to TRBJ2-5; no reliable D call. This CDR3 is 12 amino acids long. Trimming stripped 4 bases from V and 4 bases from J, with 10 bases between. Germline V gene data show CDR1 as SQVTM and CDR2 as ANQGSEA. Complete variable domain (other parts from reference TRBV29-1 and TRBJ2-5): SAVISQKPSRDICQRGTSLTIQCQVDSQVTMMFWYRQQPGQSLTLIATANQGSEATYESGFVIDKFPISRPNLTFSTLTVSNMSPEDSSIYLCSVGGIGETQYFGPGTRLLVL.

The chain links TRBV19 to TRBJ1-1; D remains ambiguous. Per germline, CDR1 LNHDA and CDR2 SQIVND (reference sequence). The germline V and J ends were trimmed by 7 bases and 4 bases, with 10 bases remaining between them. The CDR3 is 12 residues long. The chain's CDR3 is CASTLHGTEAFF. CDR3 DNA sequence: TGTGCCAGTACCCTCCACGGCACTGAAGCTTTCTTT.

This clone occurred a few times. In DNA, the CDR3 is TGTGCCATCAGTGGGGGACAGGGGTACAATGAGCAGTTCTTC. This gives the protein CAISGGQGYNEQFF. The J gene is TRBJ2-1, the V gene TRBV10-3; 10 bases are shared with TRBD1. V was pared by 4 bases and J by 4 bases, with 1 base of the junction left unmatched. The CDR3 is 14 residues long. Germline V gene sequence: CDR1 ENHRY, CDR2 SYGVKD.

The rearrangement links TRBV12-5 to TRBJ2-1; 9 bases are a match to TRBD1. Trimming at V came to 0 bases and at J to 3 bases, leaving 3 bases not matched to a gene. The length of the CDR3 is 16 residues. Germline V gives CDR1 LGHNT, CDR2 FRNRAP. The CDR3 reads CASGLVRQGVYNEQFF. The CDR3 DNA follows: TGTGCTAGTGGTTTGGTAAGACAGGGGGTCTACAATGAGCAGTTCTTC.

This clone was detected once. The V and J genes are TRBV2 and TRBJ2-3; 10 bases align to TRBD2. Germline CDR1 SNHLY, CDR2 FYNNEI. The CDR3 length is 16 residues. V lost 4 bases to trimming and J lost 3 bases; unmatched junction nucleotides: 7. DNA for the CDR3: TGTGCCAGCAGTGCCAGCGGGGGGGCCAGAACAGATACGCAGTATTTT. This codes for CASSASGGARTDTQYF.

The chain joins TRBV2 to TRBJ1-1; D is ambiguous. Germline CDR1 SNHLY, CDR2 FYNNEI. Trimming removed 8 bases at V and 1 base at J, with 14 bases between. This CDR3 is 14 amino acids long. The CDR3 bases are TGTGCCAGCGCCCCCTTGGGATGGAACACTGAAGCTTTCTTT. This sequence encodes CASAPLGWNTEAFF.

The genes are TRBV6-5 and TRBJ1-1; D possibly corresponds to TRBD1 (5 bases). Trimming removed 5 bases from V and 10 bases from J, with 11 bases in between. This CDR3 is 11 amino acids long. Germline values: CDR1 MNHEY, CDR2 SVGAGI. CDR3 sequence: CASSTPQGAFF. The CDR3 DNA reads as TGTGCCAGCAGTACCCCGCAGGGAGCTTTCTTT.

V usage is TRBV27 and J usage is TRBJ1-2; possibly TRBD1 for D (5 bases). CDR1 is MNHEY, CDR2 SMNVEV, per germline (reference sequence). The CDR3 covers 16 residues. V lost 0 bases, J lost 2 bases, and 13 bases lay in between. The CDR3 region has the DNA TGTGCCAGCAGTTTATCAGTCCAGGGTTCGAACTATGGCTACACCTTC. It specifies CASSLSVQGSNYGYTF.

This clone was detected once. The CDR3 loop is CASSLGLRGDTQYF. The CDR3 coding sequence is TGTGCCAGCAGCCTGGGTCTAAGGGGTGATACGCAGTATTTT. This chain joins TRBV7-2 and TRBJ2-3; perhaps TRBD1 as D (5 bases). Trimming took off 5 bases at V and 6 bases at J, with 15 bases between the two ends. Germline CDR1 is SGHTA and CDR2 is FQGNSA. This CDR3 is 14 amino acids long.

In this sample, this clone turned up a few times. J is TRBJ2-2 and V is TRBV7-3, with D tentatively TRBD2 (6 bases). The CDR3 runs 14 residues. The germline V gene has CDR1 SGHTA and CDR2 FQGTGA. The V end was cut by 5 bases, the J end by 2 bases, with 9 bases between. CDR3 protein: CASSRDSNTGELFF. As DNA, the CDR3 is TGTGCCAGCAGCCGGGACTCCAACACCGGGGAGCTGTTTTTT.

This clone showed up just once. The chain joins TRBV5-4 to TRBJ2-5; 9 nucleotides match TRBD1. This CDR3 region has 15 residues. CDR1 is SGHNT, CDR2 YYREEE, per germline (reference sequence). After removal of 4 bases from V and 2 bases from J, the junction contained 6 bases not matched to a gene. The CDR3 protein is CASSDGQGRQETQYF. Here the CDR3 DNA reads TGTGCCAGCAGCGATGGACAGGGGCGGCAAGAGACCCAGTACTTC.

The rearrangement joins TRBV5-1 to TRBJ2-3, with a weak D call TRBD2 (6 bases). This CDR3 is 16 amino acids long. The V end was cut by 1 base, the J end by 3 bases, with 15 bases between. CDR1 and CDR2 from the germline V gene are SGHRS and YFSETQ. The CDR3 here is CASSLPVGGETDTQYF. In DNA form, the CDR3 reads TGCGCCAGCAGCTTGCCCGTGGGCGGGGAGACAGATACGCAGTATTTT.

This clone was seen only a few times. The CDR3 DNA reads as TGTGCCAGCAGCTTGTCCAGTGCAATTGAGACCCAGTACTTC. Protein product: CASSLSSAIETQYF. The chain employs TRBV5-4 and TRBJ2-5; D gene ambiguous. CDR1 SGHNT and CDR2 YYREEE come from the germline V gene (reference sequence). This CDR3 is 14 amino acids long. V gave up 1 base and J gave up 5 bases, with 12 bases separating them.

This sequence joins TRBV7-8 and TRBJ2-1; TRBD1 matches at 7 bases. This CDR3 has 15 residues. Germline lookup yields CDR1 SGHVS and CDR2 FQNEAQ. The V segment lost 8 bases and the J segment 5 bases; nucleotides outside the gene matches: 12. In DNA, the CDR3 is TGTGCCAGCCTATTAACAGGGGTAATGAACAATGAGCAGTTCTTC. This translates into CASLLTGVMNNEQFF. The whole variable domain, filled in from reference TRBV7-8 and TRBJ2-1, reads GAGVSQSPRYKVAKRGQDVALRCDPISGHVSLFWYQQALGQGPEFLTYFQNEAQLDKSGLPSDRFFAERPEGSVSTLKIQRTQQEDSAVYLCASLLTGVMNNEQFFGPGTRLTVL.

In nucleotides, the CDR3 is TGCAGTGCTAGTGAGCTGGGCTCCTATGGCTACACCTTC. Translating it yields CSASELGSYGYTF. V usage is TRBV20-1 and J usage is TRBJ1-2, with unresolved D. The germline V and J ends were trimmed by 3 bases and 4 bases, with 12 bases remaining between them. This CDR3 is 13 amino acids long. The germline V gene has CDR1 DFQATT and CDR2 SNEGSKA (reference sequence).

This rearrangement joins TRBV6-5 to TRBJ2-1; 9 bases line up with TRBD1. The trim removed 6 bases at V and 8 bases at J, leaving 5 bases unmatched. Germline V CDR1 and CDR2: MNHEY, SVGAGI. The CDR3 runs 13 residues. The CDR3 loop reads CASSRDRVDEQFF. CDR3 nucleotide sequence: TGTGCCAGCAGCCGGGACAGGGTGGATGAGCAGTTCTTC.

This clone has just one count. CDR3 sequence (DNA): TGTGCCAGCAGCCACTGGGACAGGGGGCGAGGCGGGGAGCTGTTTTTT. This codes for CASSHWDRGRGGELFF. The chain joins TRBV3-1 (or the pseudogene TRBV3-2) to TRBJ2-2; the match to TRBD1 covers 12 bases. The CDR3 extends over 16 amino acids. Germline CDR1 reads LGHDT; CDR2 reads YNNKEL (reference sequence). Trimming cost V 3 bases and J 7 bases; bases outside gene matches: 6.

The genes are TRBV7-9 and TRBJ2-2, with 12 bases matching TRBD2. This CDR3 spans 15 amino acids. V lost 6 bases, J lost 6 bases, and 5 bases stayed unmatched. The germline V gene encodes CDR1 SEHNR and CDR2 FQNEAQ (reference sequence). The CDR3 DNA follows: TGTGCCAGCAGACTAGCGGGGGGCGGCCCCGGGGAGCTGTTTTTT. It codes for CASRLAGGGPGELFF.

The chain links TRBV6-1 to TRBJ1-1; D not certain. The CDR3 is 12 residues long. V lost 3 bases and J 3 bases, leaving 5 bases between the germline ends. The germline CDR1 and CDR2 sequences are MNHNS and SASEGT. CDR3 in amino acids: CASSDVYTEAFF. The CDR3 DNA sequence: TGTGCCAGCAGTGACGTCTACACTGAAGCTTTCTTT.

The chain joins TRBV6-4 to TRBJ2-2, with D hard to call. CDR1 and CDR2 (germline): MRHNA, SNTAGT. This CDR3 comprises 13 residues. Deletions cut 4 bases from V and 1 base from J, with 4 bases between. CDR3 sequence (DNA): TGTGCCAGCAGTGGACAGAACACCGGGGAGCTGTTTTTT. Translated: CASSGQNTGELFF.

CDR3 in amino acids: CASSPSAGNQPQHF. DNA of the CDR3: TGTGCCAGCTCACCATCGGCAGGCAATCAGCCCCAGCATTTT. The chain recombines TRBV18 with TRBJ1-5; D remains unclear. CDR1 and CDR2 from the germline V gene are KGHSH and LQKENI. The CDR3 spans 14 residues. V lost 2 bases, J lost 2 bases, and 7 bases lay in between.